The rows below give T cell receptor beta chains drawn from one sample of a study of T cell responses to AZD1222 COVID-19 vaccine. Clones were sequenced by immunoSEQ multiplex PCR, and TCRdb holds only the in-frame ones, with some missing. In the table there are approximately 140,000 clones, more than 85% of which are singletons. The sample was peripheral blood, taken on day 0 of AZD1222 vaccination. Receptors originate from an adult in good health. Both conserved end residues are part of each CDR3.

V gene	J gene	CDR3 protein
TRBV7-9	TRBJ2-7	CASSPDNYEQYF
TRBV28	TRBJ1-5	CASSLLLFGRENQPQHF
TRBV27	TRBJ2-6	CASSQRTGYSGANVLTF
TRBV5-1	TRBJ2-1	CASSSDNEQFF
TRBV5-5	TRBJ2-5	CASQNLPGQETQYF
TRBV5-1	TRBJ2-5	CASSLQGGPGETQYF
TRBV10-3	TRBJ1-4	CAISERSAEKLFF
TRBV11-2	TRBJ1-1	CASSHIRADYKPGHVF
TRBV29-1	TRBJ1-2	CSVILGVGGYTF
TRBV28	TRBJ1-1	CASHLLSQRAEAFF
TRBV4-2	TRBJ2-1	CASSPASENEQFF
TRBV19	TRBJ1-3	CASTDSGGLNGNTIYF
TRBV6-5	TRBJ1-5	CASSSGGNSNQPQHF
TRBV5-6	TRBJ2-7	CASSPDQGPAYEQYF
TRBV11-1	TRBJ1-1	CASSKRTGFVTEAFF
TRBV19	TRBJ1-3	CASSIYLPTRNTIYF
TRBV5-1	TRBJ1-5	CASSPLPGLSNQPQHF
TRBV28	TRBJ1-4	CASSLFLHEQGGTNEKLFF
TRBV25-1	TRBJ2-1	CASSDPPGSGQFF
TRBV10-3	TRBJ2-7	CAISESTRWQPDYEQYF
TRBV4-1	TRBJ1-2	CASSQVPGGYGYTF
TRBV15	TRBJ1-5	CATSRDFGTSRQPQHF
TRBV2	TRBJ1-1	CASSEARGNTEAFF
TRBV6-1	TRBJ2-1	CASSEGYNEQFF
TRBV3-1/TRBV3-2	TRBJ1-4	CASSQVFDREKLFF
TRBV30	TRBJ1-4	CAWRDWSREKLFF
TRBV27	TRBJ1-5	CASRRDSLPYQPQHF
TRBV24-1	TRBJ2-1	CATSADRRSYNEQFF
TRBV5-4	TRBJ2-3	CASSLKAGGSDTQYF
TRBV27	TRBJ1-3	CASGPGGRSGNTIYF
TRBV27	TRBJ1-1	CASSFLGQGGTEAFF
TRBV27	TRBJ2-2	CASSRSSGPNTGELFF
TRBV4-2	TRBJ2-5	CASSQGYGGETQYF
TRBV18	TRBJ1-4	CASSRQGSKLGDEKLFF
TRBV19	TRBJ2-7	CASSPDRSSYEQYF
TRBV28	TRBJ1-4	CASSLTGVEKLFF
TRBV2	TRBJ1-3	CASMRESGNTIYF
TRBV6-5	TRBJ1-1	CASRGVSNTEAFF
TRBV5-8	TRBJ1-5	CASSLGQGFGSSNQPQHF
TRBV7-9	TRBJ2-2	CASSLTGAGELFF
TRBV5-1	TRBJ2-7	CASSPEAGLLSYEQYF
TRBV19	TRBJ1-4	CASRVDSNEKLFF
TRBV5-8	TRBJ1-6	CASNPRATAIHLHF